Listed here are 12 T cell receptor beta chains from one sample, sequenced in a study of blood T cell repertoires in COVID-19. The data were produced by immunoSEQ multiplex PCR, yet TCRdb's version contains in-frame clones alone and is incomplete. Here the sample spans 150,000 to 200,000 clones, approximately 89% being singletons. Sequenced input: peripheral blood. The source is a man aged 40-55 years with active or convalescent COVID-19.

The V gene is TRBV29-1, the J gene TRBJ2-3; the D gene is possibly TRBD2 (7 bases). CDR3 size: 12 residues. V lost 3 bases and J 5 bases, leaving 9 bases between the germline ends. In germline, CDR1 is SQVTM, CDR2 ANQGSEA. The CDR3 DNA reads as TGCAGCGTTGAGAGGGGGGGAGATACGCAGTATTTT. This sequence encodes CSVERGGDTQYF.

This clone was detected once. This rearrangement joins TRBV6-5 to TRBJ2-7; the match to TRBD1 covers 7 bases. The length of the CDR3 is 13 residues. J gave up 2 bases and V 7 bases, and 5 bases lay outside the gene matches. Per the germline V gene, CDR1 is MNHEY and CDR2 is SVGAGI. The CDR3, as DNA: TGTGCCAGCACCCCGGGACAGCCCTACGAGCAGTACTTC. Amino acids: CASTPGQPYEQYF.

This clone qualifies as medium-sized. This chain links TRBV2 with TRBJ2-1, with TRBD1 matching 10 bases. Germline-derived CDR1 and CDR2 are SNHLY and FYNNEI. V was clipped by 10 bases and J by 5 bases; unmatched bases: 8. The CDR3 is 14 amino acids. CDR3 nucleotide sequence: TGTGCCACCCAAAGGGACAGGGGAGACAATGAGCAGTTCTTC. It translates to CATQRDRGDNEQFF.

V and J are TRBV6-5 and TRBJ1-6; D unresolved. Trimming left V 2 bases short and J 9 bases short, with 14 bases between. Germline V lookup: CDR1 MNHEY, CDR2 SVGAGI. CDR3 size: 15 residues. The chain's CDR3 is CASSYHDIRSSPLHF. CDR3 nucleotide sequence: TGTGCCAGCAGTTACCACGACATCAGAAGTTCACCCCTCCACTTT.

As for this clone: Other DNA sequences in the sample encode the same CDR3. CDR3: CASSLGGAQETQYF. As DNA, the CDR3 is TGCGCCAGCAGCTTAGGCGGCGCCCAAGAGACCCAGTACTTC. The chain employs TRBV5-1 and TRBJ2-5; unclear D gene. Per germline, CDR1 SGHRS and CDR2 YFSETQ. V shed 2 bases and J shed 1 base, with 9 bases lying between them. The CDR3 has 14 residues.

CDR3 DNA: TGTGCCAGCAGCGTATCCGGGACTAACTATGGCTACACCTTC. Its protein product is CASSVSGTNYGYTF. V and J are TRBV9 and TRBJ1-2, with no clear D. CDR3 length equals 14 residues. The germline V gene encodes CDR1 SGDLS and CDR2 YYNGEE. V was shortened by 1 base and J by 0 bases, with 7 bases between the two germline ends.

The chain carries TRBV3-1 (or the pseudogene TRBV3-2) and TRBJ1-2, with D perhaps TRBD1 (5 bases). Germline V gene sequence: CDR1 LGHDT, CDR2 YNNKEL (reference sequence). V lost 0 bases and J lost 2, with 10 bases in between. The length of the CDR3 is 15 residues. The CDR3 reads CASSQDPGWNYGYTF. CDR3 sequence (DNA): TGTGCCAGCAGCCAAGACCCAGGGTGGAACTATGGCTACACCTTC.

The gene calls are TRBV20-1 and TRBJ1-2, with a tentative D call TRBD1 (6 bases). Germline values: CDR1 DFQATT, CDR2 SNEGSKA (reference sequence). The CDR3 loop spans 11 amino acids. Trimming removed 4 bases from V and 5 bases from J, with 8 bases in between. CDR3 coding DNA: TGCAGTGCTATACAGGGTTATGGCTACACCTTC. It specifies CSAIQGYGYTF.

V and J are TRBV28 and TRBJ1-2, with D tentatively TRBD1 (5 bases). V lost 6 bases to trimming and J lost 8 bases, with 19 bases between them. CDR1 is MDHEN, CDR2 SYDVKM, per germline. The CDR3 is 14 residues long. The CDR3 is CASSSSLGGEGYTF. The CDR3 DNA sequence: TGTGCCAGCAGCTCCTCCCTTGGGGGGGAGGGCTACACCTTC.

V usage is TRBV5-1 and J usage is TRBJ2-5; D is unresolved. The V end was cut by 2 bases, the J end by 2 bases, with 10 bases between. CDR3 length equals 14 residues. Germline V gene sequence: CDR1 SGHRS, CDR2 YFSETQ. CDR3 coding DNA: TGCGCCAGCAGCTTCCTTCTCTCTCAAGAGACCCAGTACTTC. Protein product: CASSFLLSQETQYF.

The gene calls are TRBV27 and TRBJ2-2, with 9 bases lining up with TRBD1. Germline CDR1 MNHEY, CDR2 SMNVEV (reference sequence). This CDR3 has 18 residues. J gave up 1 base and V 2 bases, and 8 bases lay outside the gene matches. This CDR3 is CASSLNRGRTMNTGELFF. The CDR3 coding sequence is TGTGCCAGCAGTTTAAACAGGGGGCGGACTATGAACACCGGGGAGCTGTTTTTT.

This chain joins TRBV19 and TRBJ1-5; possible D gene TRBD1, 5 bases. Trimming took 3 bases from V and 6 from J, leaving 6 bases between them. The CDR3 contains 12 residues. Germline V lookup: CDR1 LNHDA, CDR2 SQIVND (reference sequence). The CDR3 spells CASSMGGQPQHF. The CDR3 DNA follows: TGTGCCAGTAGTATGGGGGGTCAGCCCCAGCATTTT.